Each of the 18 T cell receptor beta chains below was sequenced from the same sample in a study of response to subunit inactivated influenza vaccine (dated by TCRdb to between 2018 and 2020). Libraries came from RT-PCR. This sample was sequenced with an Illumina HiSeq 2500. TCRdb reanalyzed the raw reads on its own, using fastp at Q25 for trimming and MiXCR for clone calling, and kept in-frame beta chains. CDR3 protein duplicates are merged, each entry listing the most common genes and DNA. A total of a few hundred thousand distinct CDR3 sequences appear in this sample, around 15% of them only once. The top ten hold around 10% of the sample. Source: PBMCs from blood, taken approximately 12 days after vaccination. All receptors come from a man between 45 and 60 years old who received an inactivated influenza vaccine. Donor details come from another sample of the same person, matched by shared clones.

The chain uses TRBV5-1 and TRBJ2-2; the D gene is possibly TRBD1 (6 bases). The germline V and J ends were trimmed by 0 bases and 4 bases, with 10 bases remaining between them. CDR3 length: 15 residues. Germline values: CDR1 SGHRS, CDR2 YFSETQ. The CDR3 nucleotides are TGCGCCAGCAGCTTGGACAGGGTTGGCACCGGGGAGCTGTTTTTT. Its translation is CASSLDRVGTGELFF.

The chain carries TRBV7-9 and TRBJ2-2, with D uncertain. This CDR3 has 16 amino acids. V was clipped by 5 bases and J by 0 bases, with 13 bases between them. Germline CDR1 is SEHNR and CDR2 is FQNEAQ (reference sequence). The CDR3 DNA reads as TGTGCCAGCAGCCACTTTCCGGCTCCGAACACCGGGGAGCTGTTTTTT. Protein sequence: CASSHFPAPNTGELFF.

This clonotype was seen more than once but under ten times. This chain uses TRBV11-1 with TRBJ2-7; 8 positions match TRBD1. Germline V gene data show CDR1 as SGHAT and CDR2 as FQDESV (reference sequence). CDR3 length equals 18 residues. Trimming at V came to 9 bases and at J to 3 bases, leaving 22 bases not matched to a gene. The CDR3 reads CASSRDRRDRRDYYEQYF. In DNA form, the CDR3 reads TGTGCCAGTAGCCGGGACCGAAGGGACAGGCGTGACTACTACGAGCAGTACTTC.

This clonotype has only a few counts. This chain joins TRBV20-1 and TRBJ2-7; weak D call: TRBD2 (6 bases). This CDR3 has 16 residues. V was cut by 4 bases and J by 3 bases, with 22 bases left in between. Germline CDR1 reads DFQATT; CDR2 reads SNEGSKA (reference sequence). CDR3 nucleotides: TGCAGTGCTACCCCTCTCGTTTCCGGGAGTAGCTACGAGCAGTACTTC. This sequence encodes CSATPLVSGSSYEQYF.

This clonotype was observed a few times. The chain links TRBV7-9 to TRBJ2-3, with D possibly being TRBD1 or TRBD2 (7 bases each). The germline gives CDR1 SEHNR, CDR2 FQNEAQ (reference sequence). The CDR3 has 15 residues. V dropped 5 bases and J dropped 2 bases, with 14 bases sitting between them. CDR3 nucleotides: TGTGCCAGCAGCCCAGGGGGGGGCTACACAGATACGCAGTATTTT. Translation gives CASSPGGGYTDTQYF.

The table lists this clonotype with a few counts. This chain links TRBV20-1 with TRBJ2-7, with D uncertain. Trimming took off 0 bases at V and 0 bases at J, with 6 bases between the two ends. Germline CDR1 is DFQATT and CDR2 is SNEGSKA (reference sequence). This CDR3 comprises 13 residues. The CDR3 reads CSARDRISYEQYF. CDR3 bases: TGCAGTGCTAGAGACCGGATCTCCTACGAGCAGTACTTC.

This clonotype occurred a few times. The chain links TRBV25-1 to TRBJ2-5, with 9 bases matching TRBD1. V shed 3 bases, J shed 5 bases, and the junction held 10 bases outside the gene matches. Germline CDR1 and CDR2: MGHDK and SYGVNS. The CDR3 consists of 16 residues. CDR3 coding DNA: TGTGCCAGCAGTGAGAGGGGGACAGGGATCGGTGAGACCCAGTACTTC. It encodes CASSERGTGIGETQYF.

The chain combines TRBV3-1 with TRBJ2-7; D is perhaps TRBD1 or TRBD2 (5 bases each). With 3 bases removed from V and 2 bases from J, the gap between germline ends came to 11 bases. The V gene's germline CDR1 is LGHDT and CDR2 YNNKEL (reference sequence). This CDR3 comprises 14 residues. CDR3 sequence reads: CASSQPGTTYEQYF. CDR3 coding DNA: TGTGCCAGCAGCCAGCCAGGGACCACCTACGAGCAGTACTTC.

The gene calls are TRBV19 and TRBJ1-1; D is perhaps TRBD1 (6 bases). Germline-derived CDR1 and CDR2 are LNHDA and SQIVND (reference sequence). Trimming took off 1 base at V and 4 bases at J, with 13 bases between the two ends. This CDR3 region has 15 residues. CDR3 amino acids: CASSIGGGRSTEAFF. As DNA, the CDR3 is TGTGCCAGTAGTATAGGGGGGGGCAGGAGCACTGAAGCTTTCTTT.

The V gene is TRBV6-1, the J gene TRBJ2-1, with 9 bases identical to TRBD2. J was trimmed by 12 bases and V by 2 bases; bases with no gene match: 5. Germline CDR1 is MNHNS and CDR2 is SASEGT. The CDR3 is 13 residues long. The CDR3 DNA reads as TGTGCCAGCAGTGAATCAGGCGGGAGGGGGCAGTTCTTC. It encodes CASSESGGRGQFF.

This clonotype has a count of ten or more. The gene calls are TRBV12-3 or TRBV12-4 and TRBJ2-7; D assignment may be TRBD1 or TRBD2 (5 bases each). The CDR3 extends over 15 amino acids. V lost 2 bases and J lost 6, with 17 bases in between. CDR3 sequence: CASSLHGAGQSEQYF. The CDR3 DNA reads TGTGCCAGCAGTTTACACGGGGCAGGGCAGAGCGAGCAGTACTTC.

The V call is TRAV2, the J call TRBJ2-7; TRBD2 agrees at 11 bases. The CDR3 extends over 15 amino acids. Germline loops: CDR1 VSNAYN, CDR2 GSKP. The CDR3 loop reads CAANALAGAHYEQYF. In DNA, the CDR3 is TGTGCTGCCAACGCACTAGCGGGAGCCCACTACGAGCAGTACTTC.

The chain joins TRBV6-2 or TRBV6-3 to TRBJ1-1, with 7 bases aligning to TRBD1. The germline V gene encodes CDR1 MNHEY and CDR2 SVGEGT. V was clipped by 6 bases and J by 4 bases; unmatched bases: 8. The CDR3 has 14 amino acids. CDR3 DNA sequence: TGTGCCAGCAGACCGACAGGGTTGGGCACTGAAGCTTTCTTT. Translation: CASRPTGLGTEAFF.

This clonotype was seen a few times. V gene TRBV25-1 combines with J gene TRBJ2-3, with D unresolved. Between the trimmed V and J ends, which lost 2 bases and 3 bases, there was a span of 18 bases. CDR1 and CDR2 from the germline V gene are MGHDK and SYGVNS. This CDR3 is built from 17 residues. The CDR3 bases are TGTGCCAGCAGTGAAAGAAACATTCAGAGGAAGACAGATACGCAGTATTTT. Residues: CASSERNIQRKTDTQYF. Looking up the rest from reference TRBV25-1 and TRBJ2-3 gives the full variable domain: EADIYQTPRYLVIGTGKKITLECSQTMGHDKMYWYQQDPGMELHLIHYSYGVNSTEKGDLSSESTVSRIRTEHFPLTLESARPSHTSQYLCASSERNIQRKTDTQYFGPGTRLTVL.

This chain connects TRBV20-1 to TRBJ2-5; D remains unclear. CDR3 length: 11 residues. Per the germline V gene, CDR1 is DFQATT and CDR2 is SNEGSKA (reference sequence). Between the trimmed V and J ends, which lost 1 base and 6 bases, there was a span of 6 bases. CDR3 in amino acids: CSARGGQTQYF. The DNA of the CDR3 is TGCAGTGCTAGAGGTGGGCAGACCCAGTACTTC.

The chain combines TRBV7-3 with TRBJ1-5; D is uncertain. Germline V gene sequence: CDR1 SGHTA, CDR2 FQGTGA. The V gene lost 2 bases and the J gene lost 0 bases, with 17 bases spanning the gap. The CDR3 has 18 amino acids. DNA of the CDR3: TGTGCCAGCAGCTTACGGGCTAGTAATACGGTTAGCAATCAGCCCCAGCATTTT. Amino acid sequence: CASSLRASNTVSNQPQHF.

This clonotype was picked up many times. The chain couples TRBV12-3 or TRBV12-4 to TRBJ2-5; D is perhaps TRBD1 (6 bases). V lost 5 bases to trimming and J lost 5 bases, with 12 bases between them. The CDR3 has 13 residues. CDR3 in DNA: TGTGCCAGCAGTAACACAGGGTCCGAGACCCAGTACTTC. Translation: CASSNTGSETQYF.

This clonotype occurred a few times. The J gene is TRBJ2-7, the V gene TRBV7-3; D possibly uses TRBD1 or TRBD2 (5 bases each). The germline CDR1 and CDR2 sequences are SGHTA and FQGTGA. Trimming cost V 1 base and J 0 bases, with 10 bases left between them. The CDR3 spans 15 residues. The CDR3 DNA sequence: TGTGCCAGCAGCTTAATCGCAGGGACCTCCTACGAGCAGTACTTC. This gives the protein CASSLIAGTSYEQYF.